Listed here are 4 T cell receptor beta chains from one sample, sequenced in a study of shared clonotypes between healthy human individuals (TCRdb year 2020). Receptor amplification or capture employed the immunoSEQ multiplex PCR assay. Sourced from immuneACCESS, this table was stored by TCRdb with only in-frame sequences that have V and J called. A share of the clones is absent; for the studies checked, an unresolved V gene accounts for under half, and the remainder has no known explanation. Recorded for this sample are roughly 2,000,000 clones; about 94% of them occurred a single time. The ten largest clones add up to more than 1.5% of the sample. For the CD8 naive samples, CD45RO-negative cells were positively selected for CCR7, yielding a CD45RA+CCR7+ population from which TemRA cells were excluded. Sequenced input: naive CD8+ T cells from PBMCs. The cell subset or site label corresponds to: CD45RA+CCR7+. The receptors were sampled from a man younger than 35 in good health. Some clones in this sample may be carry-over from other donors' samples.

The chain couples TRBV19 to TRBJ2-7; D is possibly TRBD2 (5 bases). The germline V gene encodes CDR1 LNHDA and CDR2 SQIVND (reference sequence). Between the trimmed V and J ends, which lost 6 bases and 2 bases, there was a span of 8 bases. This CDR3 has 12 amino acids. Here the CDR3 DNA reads TGTGCCAGTAGCGAGGGCCCCTACGAGCAGTACTTC. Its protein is CASSEGPYEQYF.

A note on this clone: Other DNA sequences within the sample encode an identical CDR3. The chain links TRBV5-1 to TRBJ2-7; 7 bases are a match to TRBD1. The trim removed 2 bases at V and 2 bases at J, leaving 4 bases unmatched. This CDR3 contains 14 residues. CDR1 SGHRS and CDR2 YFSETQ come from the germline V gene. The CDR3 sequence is CASSLRQGAYEQYF. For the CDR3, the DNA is TGCGCCAGCAGCTTAAGGCAGGGGGCCTACGAGCAGTACTTC.

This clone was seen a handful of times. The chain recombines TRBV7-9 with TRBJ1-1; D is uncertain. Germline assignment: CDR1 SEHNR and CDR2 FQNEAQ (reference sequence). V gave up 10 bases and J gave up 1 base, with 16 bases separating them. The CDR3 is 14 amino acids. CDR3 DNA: TGTGCCACCACCTCCGCGGGCTGGAACACTGAAGCTTTCTTT. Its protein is CATTSAGWNTEAFF. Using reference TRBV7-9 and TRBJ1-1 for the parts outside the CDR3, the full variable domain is DTGVSQNPRHKITKRGQNVTFRCDPISEHNRLYWYRQTLGQGPEFLTYFQNEAQLEKSRLLSDRFSAERPKGSFSTLEIQRTEQGDSAMYLCATTSAGWNTEAFFGQGTRLTVV.

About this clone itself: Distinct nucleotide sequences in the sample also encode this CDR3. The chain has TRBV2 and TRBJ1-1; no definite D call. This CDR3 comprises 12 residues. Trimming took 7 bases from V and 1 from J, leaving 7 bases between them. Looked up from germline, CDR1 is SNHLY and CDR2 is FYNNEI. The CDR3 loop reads CASIRGNTEAFF. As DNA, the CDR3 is TGTGCCAGCATTAGAGGGAACACTGAAGCTTTCTTT.